This entry describes one T cell receptor (beta chain). The data originate from a study of brain T cells in children with intractable seizures. Looked up from germline, CDR1 is LNHDA and CDR2 is SQIVND (reference sequence). Trimming removed 8 bases at V and 2 bases at J, with 3 bases between. The CDR3 is 10 amino acids. Documented time point: blood from clinic visit 5 months post-surgery; TSC patient then seizure free. Surgery cases with the highest brain T cell transcript signatures were chosen for sequencing. Pre-surgery treatment included at least one anti-epileptic drug. TCRdb keeps only in-frame clones here, not all; method: immunoSEQ multiplex PCR. Among hundreds of thousands of clones listed, 93% were seen once.

This rearrangement joins TRBV19 to TRBJ1-1; D unclear. The clonotype comes from a boy in the first two years of life with tuberous sclerosis and intractable seizures. The sample in question was peripheral blood, obtained roughly 5 months after surgery. CDR3 DNA: TGTGCCAGTGGAAACACTGAAGCTTTCTTT. Encoded protein: CASGNTEAFF.